A selection of T cell receptor beta chains follows, all from one sample in a study of vaccination effects on CD4 cells after COVID-19. Here immunoSEQ multiplex PCR was the method, and the copy in TCRdb shows in-frame clones only, minus some. The sample contains about 71,000 clones, about 80% of which appear only once. These receptors lack a known antigen. This specimen consisted of CD4+ T cells from PBMCs cultured with SARS-CoV-2 spike peptides, obtained before COVID-19 vaccination. Every receptor here comes from a human donor who received a COVID-19 vaccine. Each CDR3 is given with its conserved first and last residue. D genes are given only for firm matches. Size values are once, few and many counts, or a class for expanded clones, and some rows have none.

CDR3 protein: CASSQAPGVGNTIYF
CDR3 DNA: TGCGCCAGCAGCCAAGCGCCGGGGGTTGGAAACACCATATATTTT
V gene: TRBV4-3
D gene: NA
J gene: TRBJ1-3
clone size: NA

CDR3 protein: CASSVGVVGGNYGYTF
CDR3 DNA: TGTGCCAGCAGCGTAGGGGTAGTGGGGGGCAACTATGGCTACACCTTC
V gene: TRBV9
D gene: NA
J gene: TRBJ1-2
clone size: few

CDR3 protein: CASSPQGDYGYTF
CDR3 DNA: TGCGCCAGCAGCCCACAGGGTGACTATGGCTACACCTTC
V gene: TRBV5-1
D gene: NA
J gene: TRBJ1-2
clone size: NA

CDR3 protein: CASSRSGGNEKLFF
CDR3 DNA: TGCGCCAGCAGCCGATCAGGTGGTAATGAAAAACTGTTTTTT
V gene: TRBV5-1
D gene: NA
J gene: TRBJ1-4
clone size: NA

CDR3 protein: CASSEKERTEAFF
CDR3 DNA: TGTGCCAGCAGTGAAAAGGAAAGAACTGAAGCTTTCTTT
V gene: TRBV2
D gene: NA
J gene: TRBJ1-1
clone size: few

CDR3 protein: CASSAQNNQPQHF
CDR3 DNA: TGTGCCAGCTCCGCACAGAACAATCAGCCCCAGCATTTT
V gene: TRBV2
D gene: NA
J gene: TRBJ1-5
clone size: few

CDR3 protein: CASTQNRGMGQPQHF
CDR3 DNA: TGTGCCAGCACCCAGAACAGGGGCATGGGGCAGCCCCAGCATTTT
V gene: TRBV2
D gene: TRBD1
J gene: TRBJ1-5
clone size: NA

CDR3 protein: CASSLGRGTSGGASTDTQYF
CDR3 DNA: TGCGCCAGCAGCTTGGGTCGAGGGACTAGCGGGGGAGCTAGCACAGATACGCAGTATTTT
V gene: TRBV5-1
D gene: TRBD2
J gene: TRBJ2-3
clone size: NA

CDR3 protein: CASSLGLGSSTDTQYF
CDR3 DNA: TGTGCCAGCAGCTTGGGACTCGGCTCTAGCACAGATACGCAGTATTTT
V gene: TRBV5-8
D gene: NA
J gene: TRBJ2-3
clone size: NA

CDR3 protein: CASSASRTTNTGELFF
CDR3 DNA: TGTGCCAGCAGCGCGTCAAGGACAACGAACACCGGGGAGCTGTTTTTT
V gene: TRBV2
D gene: NA
J gene: TRBJ2-2
clone size: NA

CDR3 protein: CASSPNYAGGTDTQYF
CDR3 DNA: TGTGCCAGCAGCCCCAATTATGCGGGGGGCACAGATACGCAGTATTTT
V gene: TRBV7-3
D gene: TRBD2
J gene: TRBJ2-3
clone size: NA

CDR3 protein: CASSPPLGMDTQYF
CDR3 DNA: TGTGCCAGCTCACCACCGTTAGGGATGGATACGCAGTATTTT
V gene: TRBV18
D gene: NA
J gene: TRBJ2-3
clone size: NA

CDR3 protein: CASSATILYQETQYF
CDR3 DNA: TGTGCCAGCAGTGCGACGATATTGTACCAAGAGACCCAGTACTTC
V gene: TRBV2
D gene: NA
J gene: TRBJ2-5
clone size: once

CDR3 protein: CASRNQGDYGYTF
CDR3 DNA: TGTGCCAGCAGAAACCAGGGGGACTATGGCTACACCTTC
V gene: TRBV6-4
D gene: TRBD1
J gene: TRBJ1-2
clone size: NA

CDR3 protein: CASRRDSYNEKLFF
CDR3 DNA: TGTGCCAGTAGAAGGGACAGCTACAATGAAAAACTGTTTTTT
V gene: TRBV19
D gene: TRBD1
J gene: TRBJ1-4
clone size: NA

CDR3 protein: CASSLDWNENTIYF
CDR3 DNA: TGTGCCAGCAGCTTAGACTGGAATGAAAACACCATATATTTT
V gene: TRBV7-2
D gene: NA
J gene: TRBJ1-3
clone size: NA

CDR3 protein: CASSRQETQYF
CDR3 DNA: TGTGCCAGCTCACGTCAAGAGACCCAGTACTTC
V gene: TRBV18
D gene: NA
J gene: TRBJ2-5
clone size: NA

CDR3 protein: CASSSGRASNEQFF
CDR3 DNA: TGTGCCAGCAGCTCAGGGAGGGCAAGCAATGAGCAGTTCTTC
V gene: TRBV7-3
D gene: TRBD2
J gene: TRBJ2-1
clone size: NA

CDR3 protein: CASSYHTDTQYF
CDR3 DNA: TGTGCCAGCAGTTACCACACAGATACGCAGTATTTT
V gene: TRBV6-2/TRBV6-3
D gene: NA
J gene: TRBJ2-3
clone size: NA

CDR3 protein: CASSVGRARNTEAFF
CDR3 DNA: TGTGCCAGCAGCGTAGGCAGGGCGAGGAACACTGAAGCTTTCTTT
V gene: TRBV9
D gene: NA
J gene: TRBJ1-1
clone size: NA

CDR3 protein: CASSQLVSGQGARGYTF
CDR3 DNA: TGTGCCAGCAGCCAACTAGTTTCGGGACAGGGGGCTCGAGGCTACACCTTC
V gene: TRBV3-1/TRBV3-2
D gene: TRBD1
J gene: TRBJ1-2
clone size: NA

CDR3 protein: CASSRGSGNSNQPQHF
CDR3 DNA: TGTGCCAGTAGCCGGGGGTCAGGGAATAGCAATCAGCCCCAGCATTTT
V gene: TRBV19
D gene: NA
J gene: TRBJ1-5
clone size: NA

CDR3 protein: CASSRGDRSNTEAFF
CDR3 DNA: TGTGCCAGCAGCCGGGGGGACAGGTCAAACACTGAAGCTTTCTTT
V gene: TRBV5-8
D gene: TRBD1
J gene: TRBJ1-1
clone size: NA

CDR3 protein: CASSLNSNQPQHF
CDR3 DNA: TGTGCCAGCAGTTTAAATAGCAATCAGCCCCAGCATTTT
V gene: TRBV12-3/TRBV12-4
D gene: NA
J gene: TRBJ1-5
clone size: NA

CDR3 protein: CATSDWAGGTGELFF
CDR3 DNA: TGTGCCACCAGTGATTGGGCAGGGGGGACCGGGGAGCTGTTTTTT
V gene: TRBV24-1
D gene: NA
J gene: TRBJ2-2
clone size: few

CDR3 protein: CASRRRQGSNQPQHF
CDR3 DNA: TGTGCCAGCAGACGTAGACAGGGAAGCAATCAGCCCCAGCATTTT
V gene: TRBV3-1/TRBV3-2
D gene: TRBD1
J gene: TRBJ1-5
clone size: NA

CDR3 protein: CASSLCPIWRGGRSNTGELFF
CDR3 DNA: TGCGCCAGCAGCTTGTGCCCAATCTGGCGGGGGGGCCGTTCGAACACCGGGGAGCTGTTTTTT
V gene: TRBV5-1
D gene: TRBD2
J gene: TRBJ2-2
clone size: once

CDR3 protein: CASSQDSSEYYGYTF
CDR3 DNA: TGTGCCAGCAGCCAAGATTCGTCAGAATACTATGGCTACACCTTC
V gene: TRBV4-2
D gene: NA
J gene: TRBJ1-2
clone size: once

CDR3 protein: CASSPRDGLKDTQYF
CDR3 DNA: TGTGCCAGCAGTCCCCGGGACGGTTTGAAAGATACGCAGTATTTT
V gene: TRBV27
D gene: NA
J gene: TRBJ2-3
clone size: NA

CDR3 protein: CASSPRDRGWETQYF
CDR3 DNA: TGTGCCAGCAGCCCCCGGGACAGGGGGTGGGAGACCCAGTACTTC
V gene: TRBV5-6
D gene: TRBD1
J gene: TRBJ2-5
clone size: once

CDR3 protein: CASSEDRRDTEAFF
CDR3 DNA: TGTGCCAGCAGTGAAGACCGGCGGGACACTGAAGCTTTCTTT
V gene: TRBV2
D gene: NA
J gene: TRBJ1-1
clone size: NA

CDR3 protein: CASSYYGETQYF
CDR3 DNA: TGTGCCAGCAGCTATTACGGGGAGACCCAGTACTTC
V gene: TRBV2
D gene: NA
J gene: TRBJ2-5
clone size: NA

CDR3 protein: CASSQGQGFWGTNEKLFF
CDR3 DNA: TGTGCCAGCAGCCAAGGACAGGGCTTTTGGGGAACTAATGAAAAACTGTTTTTT
V gene: TRBV3-1/TRBV3-2
D gene: TRBD1
J gene: TRBJ1-4
clone size: NA

CDR3 protein: CASSYHRGDTEAFF
CDR3 DNA: TGTGCCAGCAGTTACCACAGGGGTGACACTGAAGCTTTCTTT
V gene: TRBV27
D gene: TRBD1
J gene: TRBJ1-1
clone size: NA

CDR3 protein: CASSRQGMRGNTIYF
CDR3 DNA: TGTGCCAGCAGCCGACAGGGGATGAGGGGAAACACCATATATTTT
V gene: TRBV14
D gene: TRBD1
J gene: TRBJ1-3
clone size: NA

CDR3 protein: CASERGGANVLTF
CDR3 DNA: TGTGCCAGCGAAAGGGGTGGGGCCAACGTCCTGACTTTC
V gene: TRBV7-9
D gene: NA
J gene: TRBJ2-6
clone size: few

CDR3 protein: CASRIQGQGLSFF
CDR3 DNA: TGTGCCAGCAGGATCCAGGGACAGGGTTTATCTTTCTTT
V gene: TRBV7-2
D gene: TRBD1
J gene: TRBJ1-1
clone size: NA

CDR3 protein: CASSLQTTDTQYF
CDR3 DNA: TGCGCCAGCAGCTTGCAGACTACAGATACGCAGTATTTT
V gene: TRBV5-1
D gene: NA
J gene: TRBJ2-3
clone size: NA

CDR3 protein: CASSEERGRLNEKLFF
CDR3 DNA: TGTGCCAGCAGCGAGGAAAGGGGGCGCCTGAATGAAAAACTGTTTTTT
V gene: TRBV3-1/TRBV3-2
D gene: TRBD1
J gene: TRBJ1-4
clone size: NA

CDR3 protein: CASSSTLSATHSNQPQHF
CDR3 DNA: TGTGCCAGCAGTTCCACGCTTTCGGCGACCCATAGCAATCAGCCCCAGCATTTT
V gene: TRBV28
D gene: NA
J gene: TRBJ1-5
clone size: NA